This TCR beta chain is from a study of T cell responses to AZD1222 COVID-19 vaccine. The ends were cut back, 4 bases at V and 5 bases at J, with 5 bases in the middle. Germline CDR1 LGHDT, CDR2 YNNKEL (reference sequence). This CDR3 spans 12 amino acids. Sequencing used immunoSEQ multiplex PCR; TCRdb keeps in-frame clones, though not all of them. The sample records 150,000 to 200,000 clones, approximately 90% being singletons. Worth noting for this clone: The antigen is unknown.

Study-wide points: There were vaccine-associated CD4 TCRs across spike, dominant at 160-218 and 743-854. A rise in Spike-specific TCR breadth and depth followed two AZD1222 doses.

The V gene is TRBV3-1 (or the pseudogene TRBV3-2), the J gene TRBJ2-2; D call uncertain. This sample comprised peripheral blood, obtained on day 0 of AZD1222 vaccination. The TCR sequence derives from an adult in good health. The CDR3 bases are TGTGCCAGCAGCCTAGATACCGGGGAGCTGTTTTTT. Translating it yields CASSLDTGELFF.